This T cell receptor beta chain was recorded in a study of a mutant IDH1 vaccine in newly diagnosed glioma. General study findings and limits: Vaccine-induced immune responses were detected in approximately 92% of patients.

Trimming removed 3 bases from V and 3 bases from J; junction bases left unmatched: 2. This CDR3 region has 14 residues. The germline gives CDR1 SGDLS, CDR2 YYNGEE. Worth noting for this clone: Its specificity is not known.

Noted time point: baseline, week 1 (first vaccination visit). Treatment meaning: pre-vaccination baseline after standard-of-care therapy. Astrocytomas found in donors were new, WHO grade 3 or 4, IDH1-mutant and ATRX-lost. Using immunoSEQ multiplex PCR, the repertoire was profiled, and TCRdb retains in-frame clones only, with some absent. The table records tens of thousands of clones, 75% to 95% of them present only once. The V gene is TRBV9, the J gene TRBJ1-2; 10 nucleotides match TRBD1. The material was PBMCs, obtained from a glioma patient treated with radiotherapy, temozolomide or both. The origin of this receptor is a man aged 50-60 years with glioma. CDR3 in DNA: TGTGCCAGCAGCGCAGGACAGGGGGACTATGGCTACACCTTC. Translation: CASSAGQGDYGYTF.